The present T cell receptor beta chain was sequenced within a study of blood T cells in healthy people across ages. Per sample, at least 6 micrograms of total RNA were extracted. For the second PCR, which ran for about 7 to 11 cycles, a sample-barcoded 5' primer and a J-beta primer mix were used. TCRdb re-called the 5' RACE reads with MiXCR, one entry per CDR3 protein. The table lists 1.5 million to 2 million distinct CDR3 sequences, around 48% of them singletons, with around 2.1% in the top ten. The CDR3 totals 12 residues. Germline-derived CDR1 and CDR2 are MDHEN and SYDVKM. Trimming took off 7 bases at V and 7 bases at J, with 11 bases between the two ends. Concerning this clonotype itself: What it recognizes is unknown.

Findings and caveats of the study: Older age coincided with a roughly linear decline in TCR beta diversity per million T cells. Changes seen in expanded clonotypes were possibly confounded by donor CMV status left unknown. Naive T cell percentage strongly correlated with TCR beta diversity.

This rearrangement joins TRBV28 to TRBJ1-5; D call uncertain. This TCR derives from a woman aged 40 to 55 in good health. Sequencing was performed on blood. The CDR3 protein is CASTNQNQPQHF. CDR3 coding DNA: TGTGCCAGCACAAATCAGAACCAGCCCCAGCATTTT.